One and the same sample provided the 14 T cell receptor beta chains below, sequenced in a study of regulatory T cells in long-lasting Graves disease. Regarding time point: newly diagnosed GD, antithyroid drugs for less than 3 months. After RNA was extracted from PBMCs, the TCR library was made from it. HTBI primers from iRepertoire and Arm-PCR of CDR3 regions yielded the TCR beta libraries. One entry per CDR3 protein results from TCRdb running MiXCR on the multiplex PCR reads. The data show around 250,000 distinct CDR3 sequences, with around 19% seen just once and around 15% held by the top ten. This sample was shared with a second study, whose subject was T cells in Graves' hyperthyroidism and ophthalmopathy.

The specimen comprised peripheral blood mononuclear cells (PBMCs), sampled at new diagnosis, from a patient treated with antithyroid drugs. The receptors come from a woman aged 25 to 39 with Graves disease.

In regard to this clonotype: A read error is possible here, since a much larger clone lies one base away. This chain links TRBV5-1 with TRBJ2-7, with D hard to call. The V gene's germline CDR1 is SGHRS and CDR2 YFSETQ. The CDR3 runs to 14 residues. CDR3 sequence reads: CAGSLEEYHYEQYF. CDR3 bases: TGCGCCGGCAGCTTGGAAGAATACCACTACGAGCAGTACTTC.

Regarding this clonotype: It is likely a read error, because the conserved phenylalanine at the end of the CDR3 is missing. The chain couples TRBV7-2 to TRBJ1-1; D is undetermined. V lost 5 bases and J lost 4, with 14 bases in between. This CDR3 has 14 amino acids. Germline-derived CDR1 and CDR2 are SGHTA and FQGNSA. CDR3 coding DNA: TGTGCCAGCAGCCGCGGGTTGTGGAGCACTGAAGCTTTCTTA. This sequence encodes CASSRGLWSTEAFL.

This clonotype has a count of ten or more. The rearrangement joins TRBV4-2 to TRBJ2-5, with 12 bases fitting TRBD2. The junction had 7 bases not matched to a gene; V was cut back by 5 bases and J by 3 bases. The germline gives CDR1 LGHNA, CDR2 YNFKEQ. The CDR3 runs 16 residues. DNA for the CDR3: TGTGCCAGCAGCGCAAGTCTAGCGGGGGGGGAAGAGACCCAGTACTTC. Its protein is CASSASLAGGEETQYF.

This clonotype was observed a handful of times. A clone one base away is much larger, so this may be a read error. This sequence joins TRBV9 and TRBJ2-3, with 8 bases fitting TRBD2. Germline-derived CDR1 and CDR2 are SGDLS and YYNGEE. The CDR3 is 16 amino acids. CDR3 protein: CASSVDASGFSNTRYF. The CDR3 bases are TGTGCCAGCAGCGTAGATGCTAGCGGGTTTTCAAATACGCGGTATTTT.

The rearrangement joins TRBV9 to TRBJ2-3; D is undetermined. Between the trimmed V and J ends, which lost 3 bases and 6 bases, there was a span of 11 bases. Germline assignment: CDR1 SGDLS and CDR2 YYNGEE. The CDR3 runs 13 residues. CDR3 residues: CASSAITRDTQYF. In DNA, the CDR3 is TGTGCCAGCAGCGCAATTACCAGGGATACGCAGTATTTT.

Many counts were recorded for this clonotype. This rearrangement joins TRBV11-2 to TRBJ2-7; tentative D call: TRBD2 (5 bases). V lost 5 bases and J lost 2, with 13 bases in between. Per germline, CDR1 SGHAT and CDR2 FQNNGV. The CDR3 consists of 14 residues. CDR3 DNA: TGTGCCAGCAGCCATGGAGGTGCAGCCTACGAGCAGTACTTC. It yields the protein CASSHGGAAYEQYF.

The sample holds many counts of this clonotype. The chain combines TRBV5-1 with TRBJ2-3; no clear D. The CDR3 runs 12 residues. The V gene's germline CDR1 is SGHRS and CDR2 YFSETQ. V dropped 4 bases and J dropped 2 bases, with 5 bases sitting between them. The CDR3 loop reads CASSPHTDTQYF. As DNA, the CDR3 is TGCGCCAGCAGCCCACACACAGATACGCAGTATTTT.

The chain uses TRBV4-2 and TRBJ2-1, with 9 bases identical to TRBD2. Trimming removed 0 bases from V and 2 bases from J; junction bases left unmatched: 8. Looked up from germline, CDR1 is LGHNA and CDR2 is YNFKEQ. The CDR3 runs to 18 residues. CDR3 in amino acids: CASSQDGLAGATYNEQFF. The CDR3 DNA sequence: TGTGCCAGCAGCCAAGATGGGTTAGCGGGGGCTACCTACAATGAGCAGTTCTTC.

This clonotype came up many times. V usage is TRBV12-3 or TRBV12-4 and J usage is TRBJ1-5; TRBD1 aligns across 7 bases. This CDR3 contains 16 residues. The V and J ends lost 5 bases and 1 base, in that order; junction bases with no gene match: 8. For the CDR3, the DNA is TGTGCCAGCAGTCTAAAGACAGGGATGAGCAATCAGCCCCAGCATTTT. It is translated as CASSLKTGMSNQPQHF.

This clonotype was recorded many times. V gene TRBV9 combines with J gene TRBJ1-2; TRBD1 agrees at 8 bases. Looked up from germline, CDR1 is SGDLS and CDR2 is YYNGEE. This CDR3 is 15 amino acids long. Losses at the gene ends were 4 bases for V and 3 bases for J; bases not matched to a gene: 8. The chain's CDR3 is CASSPRTGQYYGYTF. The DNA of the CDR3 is TGTGCCAGCAGCCCCCGGACAGGGCAGTACTATGGCTACACCTTC.

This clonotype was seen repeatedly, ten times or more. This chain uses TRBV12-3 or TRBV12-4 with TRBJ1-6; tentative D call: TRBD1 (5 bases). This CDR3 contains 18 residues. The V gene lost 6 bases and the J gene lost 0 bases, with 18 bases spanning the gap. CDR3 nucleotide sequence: TGTGCCAGCAGCCCGGGACCTGGCTCGAGCTCCTATAATTCACCCCTCCACTTT. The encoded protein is CASSPGPGSSSYNSPLHF.

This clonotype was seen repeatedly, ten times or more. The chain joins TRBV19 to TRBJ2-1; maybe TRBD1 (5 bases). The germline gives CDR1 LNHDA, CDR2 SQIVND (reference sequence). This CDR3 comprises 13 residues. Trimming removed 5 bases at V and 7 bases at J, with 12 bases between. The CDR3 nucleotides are TGTGCCAGTAGTGCGGCGGACAATAATGAGCAGTTCTTC. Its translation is CASSAADNNEQFF.

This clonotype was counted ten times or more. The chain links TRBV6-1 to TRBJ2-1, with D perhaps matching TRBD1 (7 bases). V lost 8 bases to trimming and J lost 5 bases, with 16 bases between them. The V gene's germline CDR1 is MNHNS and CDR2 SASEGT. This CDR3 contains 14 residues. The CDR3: CASWVGGGNNEQFF. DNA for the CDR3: TGTGCCAGCTGGGTAGGGGGCGGGAACAATGAGCAGTTCTTC.

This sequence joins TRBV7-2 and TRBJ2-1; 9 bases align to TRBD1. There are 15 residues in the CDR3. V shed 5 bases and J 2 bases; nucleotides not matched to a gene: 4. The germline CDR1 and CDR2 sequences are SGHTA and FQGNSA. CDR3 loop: CASSPDRGTYNEQFF. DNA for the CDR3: TGTGCCAGCAGCCCGGACAGGGGCACCTACAATGAGCAGTTCTTC.